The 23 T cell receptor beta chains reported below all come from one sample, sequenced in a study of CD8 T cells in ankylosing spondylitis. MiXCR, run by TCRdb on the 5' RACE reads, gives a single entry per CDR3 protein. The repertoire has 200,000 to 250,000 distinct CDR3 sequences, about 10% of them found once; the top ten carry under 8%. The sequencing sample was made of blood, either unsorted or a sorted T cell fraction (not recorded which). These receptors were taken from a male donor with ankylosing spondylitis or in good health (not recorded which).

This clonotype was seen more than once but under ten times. CDR3 residues: CASSEGGRSYEQYF. CDR3 coding DNA: TGTGCCAGCAGTGAAGGGGGCAGATCCTACGAGCAGTACTTC. V usage is TRBV25-1 and J usage is TRBJ2-7; perhaps TRBD1 as D (6 bases). The CDR3 has 14 residues. Trimming pared 2 bases from V and 1 base from J, leaving 9 bases between. Germline V CDR1 and CDR2: MGHDK, SYGVNS.

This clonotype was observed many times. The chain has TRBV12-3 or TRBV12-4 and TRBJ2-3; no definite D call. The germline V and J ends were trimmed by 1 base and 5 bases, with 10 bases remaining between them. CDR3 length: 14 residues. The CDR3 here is CASSLGETLDTQYF. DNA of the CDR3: TGTGCCAGCAGTTTAGGTGAAACGTTAGATACGCAGTATTTT.

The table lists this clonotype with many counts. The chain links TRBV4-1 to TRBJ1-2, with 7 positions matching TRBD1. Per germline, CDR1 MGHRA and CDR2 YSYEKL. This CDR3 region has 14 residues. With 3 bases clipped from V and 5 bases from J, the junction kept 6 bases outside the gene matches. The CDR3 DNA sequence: TGCGCCAGCAGCCAGACGGGACAGTTTTATGGCTACACCTTC. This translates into CASSQTGQFYGYTF.

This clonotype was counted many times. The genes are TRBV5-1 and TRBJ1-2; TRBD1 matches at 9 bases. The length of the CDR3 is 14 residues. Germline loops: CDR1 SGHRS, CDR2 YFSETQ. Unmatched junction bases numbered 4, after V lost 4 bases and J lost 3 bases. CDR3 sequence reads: CASSGWDRDYGYTF. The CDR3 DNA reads TGCGCCAGCAGCGGATGGGACAGGGACTATGGCTACACCTTC.

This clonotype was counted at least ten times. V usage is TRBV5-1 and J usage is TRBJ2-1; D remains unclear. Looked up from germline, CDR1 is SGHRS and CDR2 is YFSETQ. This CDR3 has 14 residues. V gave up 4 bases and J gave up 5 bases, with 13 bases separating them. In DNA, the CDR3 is TGCGCCAGCAGCCTGGGGATAGAAAACAATGAGCAGTTCTTC. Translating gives CASSLGIENNEQFF. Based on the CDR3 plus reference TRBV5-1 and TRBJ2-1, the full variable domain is KAGVTQTPRYLIKTRGQQVTLSCSPISGHRSVSWYQQTPGQGLQFLFEYFSETQRNKGNFPGRFSGRQFSNSRSEMNVSTLELGDSALYLCASSLGIENNEQFFGPGTRLTVL.

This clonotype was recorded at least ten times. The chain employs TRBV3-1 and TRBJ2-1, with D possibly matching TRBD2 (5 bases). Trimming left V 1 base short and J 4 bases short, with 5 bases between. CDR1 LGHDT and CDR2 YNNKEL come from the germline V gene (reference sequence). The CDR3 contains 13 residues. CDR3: CASSQAGYNEQFF. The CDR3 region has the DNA TGTGCCAGCAGCCAAGCGGGGTACAATGAGCAGTTCTTC.

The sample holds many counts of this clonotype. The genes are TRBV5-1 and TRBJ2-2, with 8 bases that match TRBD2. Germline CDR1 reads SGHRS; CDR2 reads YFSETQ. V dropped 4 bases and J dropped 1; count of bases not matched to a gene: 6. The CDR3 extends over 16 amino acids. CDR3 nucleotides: TGCGCCAGCAGCCGAAGCGGGGGCCTGAACACCGGGGAGCTGTTTTTT. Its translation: CASSRSGGLNTGELFF.

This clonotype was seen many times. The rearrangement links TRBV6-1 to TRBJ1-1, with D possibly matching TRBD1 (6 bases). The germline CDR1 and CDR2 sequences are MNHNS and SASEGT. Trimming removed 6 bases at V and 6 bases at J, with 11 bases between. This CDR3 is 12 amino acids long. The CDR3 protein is CASSPTGSEAFF. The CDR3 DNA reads TGTGCCAGCAGCCCGACAGGCTCTGAAGCTTTCTTT.

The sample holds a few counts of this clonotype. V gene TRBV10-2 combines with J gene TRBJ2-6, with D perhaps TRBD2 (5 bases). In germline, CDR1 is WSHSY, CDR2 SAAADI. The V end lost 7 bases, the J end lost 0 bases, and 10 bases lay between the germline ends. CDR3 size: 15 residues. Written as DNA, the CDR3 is TGCGCCAGCACTCCGGGGATCTCTGGGGCCAACGTCCTGACTTTC. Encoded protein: CASTPGISGANVLTF.

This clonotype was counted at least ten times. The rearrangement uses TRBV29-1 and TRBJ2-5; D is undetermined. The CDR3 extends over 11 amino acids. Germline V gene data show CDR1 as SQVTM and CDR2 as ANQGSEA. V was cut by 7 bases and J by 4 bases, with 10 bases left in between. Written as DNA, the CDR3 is TGCAGCGGACGTGGTGGAGAGACCCAGTACTTC. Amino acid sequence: CSGRGGETQYF.

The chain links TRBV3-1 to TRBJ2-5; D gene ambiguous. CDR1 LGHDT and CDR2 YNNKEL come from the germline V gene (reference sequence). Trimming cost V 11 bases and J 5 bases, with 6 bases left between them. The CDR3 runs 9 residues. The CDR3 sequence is CASEETQYF. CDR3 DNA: TGTGCCTCGGAGGAGACCCAGTACTTC.

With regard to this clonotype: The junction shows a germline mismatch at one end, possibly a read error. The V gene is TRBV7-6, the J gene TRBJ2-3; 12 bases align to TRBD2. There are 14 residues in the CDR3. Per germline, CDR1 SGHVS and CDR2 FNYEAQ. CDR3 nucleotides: TGTGCCAGCAGCCTAGCGGGGGGGCACAATACGCAGTATTTT. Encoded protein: CASSLAGGHNTQYF.

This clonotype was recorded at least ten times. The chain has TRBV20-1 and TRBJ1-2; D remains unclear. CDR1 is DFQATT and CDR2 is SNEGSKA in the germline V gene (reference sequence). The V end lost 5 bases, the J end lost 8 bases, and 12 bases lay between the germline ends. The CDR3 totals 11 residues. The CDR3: CSALLRWGYTF. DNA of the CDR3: TGCAGTGCTCTACTCAGGTGGGGCTACACCTTC.

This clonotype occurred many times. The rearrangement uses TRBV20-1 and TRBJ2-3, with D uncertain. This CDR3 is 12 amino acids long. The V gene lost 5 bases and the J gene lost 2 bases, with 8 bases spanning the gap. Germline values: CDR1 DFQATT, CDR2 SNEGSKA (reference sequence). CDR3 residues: CSASGHTDTQYF. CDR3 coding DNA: TGCAGTGCTTCAGGTCACACAGATACGCAGTATTTT.

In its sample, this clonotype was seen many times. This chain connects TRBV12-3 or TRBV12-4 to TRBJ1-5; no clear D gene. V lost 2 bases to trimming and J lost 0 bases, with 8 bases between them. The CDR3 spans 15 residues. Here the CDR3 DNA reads TGTGCCAGCAGTTTACCGGGAGTTAGCAATCAGCCCCAGCATTTT. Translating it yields CASSLPGVSNQPQHF.

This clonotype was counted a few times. CDR3 residues: CASRLARTGTSGTYNEQFF. CDR3 coding DNA: TGTGCAAGTCGCTTAGCGCGGACCGGGACTAGCGGAACCTACAATGAGCAGTTCTTC. This chain uses TRBV12-2 with TRBJ2-1; the table's D call, TRBD2, has no DNA check behind it. TRBV12-2 is a listed pseudogene. This CDR3 is 19 amino acids long.

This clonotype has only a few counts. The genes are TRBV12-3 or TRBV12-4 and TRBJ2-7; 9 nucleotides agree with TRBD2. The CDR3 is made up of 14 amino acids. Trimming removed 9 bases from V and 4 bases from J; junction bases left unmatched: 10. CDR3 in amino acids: CASATSGNQYEQYF. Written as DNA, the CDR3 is TGTGCCAGTGCGACTAGCGGAAACCAATACGAGCAGTACTTC.

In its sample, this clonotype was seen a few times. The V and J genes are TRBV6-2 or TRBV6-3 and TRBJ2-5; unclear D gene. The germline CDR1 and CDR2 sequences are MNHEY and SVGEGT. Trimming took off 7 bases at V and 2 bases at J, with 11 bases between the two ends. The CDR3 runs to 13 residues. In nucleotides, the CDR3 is TGTGCCAGCAAAACTTATCCGCAAGAGACCCAGTACTTC. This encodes CASKTYPQETQYF.

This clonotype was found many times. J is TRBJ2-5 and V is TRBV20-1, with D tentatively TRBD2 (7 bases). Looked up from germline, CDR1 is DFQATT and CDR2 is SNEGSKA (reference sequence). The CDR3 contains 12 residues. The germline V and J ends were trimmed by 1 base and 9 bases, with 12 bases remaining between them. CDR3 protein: CSARGGGEAQYF. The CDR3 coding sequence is TGCAGTGCTAGAGGAGGGGGGGAAGCCCAGTACTTC.

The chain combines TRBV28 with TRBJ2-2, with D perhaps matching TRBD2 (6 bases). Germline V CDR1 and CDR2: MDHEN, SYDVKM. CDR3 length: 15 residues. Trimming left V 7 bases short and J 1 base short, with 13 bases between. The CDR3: CASKRAGMNTGELFF. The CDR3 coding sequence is TGTGCCAGCAAGCGGGCAGGGATGAACACCGGGGAGCTGTTTTTT.

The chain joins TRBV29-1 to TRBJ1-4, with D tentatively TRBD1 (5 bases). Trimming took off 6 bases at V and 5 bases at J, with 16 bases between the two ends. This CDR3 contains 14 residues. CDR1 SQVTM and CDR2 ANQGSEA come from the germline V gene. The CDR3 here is CSVGRTGRNEKLFF. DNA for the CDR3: TGCAGCGTCGGTCGAACAGGCCGAAATGAAAAACTGTTTTTT.

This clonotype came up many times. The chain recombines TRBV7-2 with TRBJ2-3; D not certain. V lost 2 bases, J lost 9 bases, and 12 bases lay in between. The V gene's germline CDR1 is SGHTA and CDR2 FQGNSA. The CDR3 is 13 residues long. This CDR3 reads CASSLSSMATQYF. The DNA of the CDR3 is TGTGCCAGCAGCTTAAGTTCGATGGCAACGCAGTATTTT.

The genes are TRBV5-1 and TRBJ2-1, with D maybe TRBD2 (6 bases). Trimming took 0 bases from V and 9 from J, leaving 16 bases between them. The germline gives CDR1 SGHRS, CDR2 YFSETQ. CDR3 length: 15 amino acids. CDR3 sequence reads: CASSLDSRGGTEQFF. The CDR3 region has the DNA TGCGCCAGCAGCTTGGACTCCCGGGGAGGAACTGAGCAGTTCTTC.